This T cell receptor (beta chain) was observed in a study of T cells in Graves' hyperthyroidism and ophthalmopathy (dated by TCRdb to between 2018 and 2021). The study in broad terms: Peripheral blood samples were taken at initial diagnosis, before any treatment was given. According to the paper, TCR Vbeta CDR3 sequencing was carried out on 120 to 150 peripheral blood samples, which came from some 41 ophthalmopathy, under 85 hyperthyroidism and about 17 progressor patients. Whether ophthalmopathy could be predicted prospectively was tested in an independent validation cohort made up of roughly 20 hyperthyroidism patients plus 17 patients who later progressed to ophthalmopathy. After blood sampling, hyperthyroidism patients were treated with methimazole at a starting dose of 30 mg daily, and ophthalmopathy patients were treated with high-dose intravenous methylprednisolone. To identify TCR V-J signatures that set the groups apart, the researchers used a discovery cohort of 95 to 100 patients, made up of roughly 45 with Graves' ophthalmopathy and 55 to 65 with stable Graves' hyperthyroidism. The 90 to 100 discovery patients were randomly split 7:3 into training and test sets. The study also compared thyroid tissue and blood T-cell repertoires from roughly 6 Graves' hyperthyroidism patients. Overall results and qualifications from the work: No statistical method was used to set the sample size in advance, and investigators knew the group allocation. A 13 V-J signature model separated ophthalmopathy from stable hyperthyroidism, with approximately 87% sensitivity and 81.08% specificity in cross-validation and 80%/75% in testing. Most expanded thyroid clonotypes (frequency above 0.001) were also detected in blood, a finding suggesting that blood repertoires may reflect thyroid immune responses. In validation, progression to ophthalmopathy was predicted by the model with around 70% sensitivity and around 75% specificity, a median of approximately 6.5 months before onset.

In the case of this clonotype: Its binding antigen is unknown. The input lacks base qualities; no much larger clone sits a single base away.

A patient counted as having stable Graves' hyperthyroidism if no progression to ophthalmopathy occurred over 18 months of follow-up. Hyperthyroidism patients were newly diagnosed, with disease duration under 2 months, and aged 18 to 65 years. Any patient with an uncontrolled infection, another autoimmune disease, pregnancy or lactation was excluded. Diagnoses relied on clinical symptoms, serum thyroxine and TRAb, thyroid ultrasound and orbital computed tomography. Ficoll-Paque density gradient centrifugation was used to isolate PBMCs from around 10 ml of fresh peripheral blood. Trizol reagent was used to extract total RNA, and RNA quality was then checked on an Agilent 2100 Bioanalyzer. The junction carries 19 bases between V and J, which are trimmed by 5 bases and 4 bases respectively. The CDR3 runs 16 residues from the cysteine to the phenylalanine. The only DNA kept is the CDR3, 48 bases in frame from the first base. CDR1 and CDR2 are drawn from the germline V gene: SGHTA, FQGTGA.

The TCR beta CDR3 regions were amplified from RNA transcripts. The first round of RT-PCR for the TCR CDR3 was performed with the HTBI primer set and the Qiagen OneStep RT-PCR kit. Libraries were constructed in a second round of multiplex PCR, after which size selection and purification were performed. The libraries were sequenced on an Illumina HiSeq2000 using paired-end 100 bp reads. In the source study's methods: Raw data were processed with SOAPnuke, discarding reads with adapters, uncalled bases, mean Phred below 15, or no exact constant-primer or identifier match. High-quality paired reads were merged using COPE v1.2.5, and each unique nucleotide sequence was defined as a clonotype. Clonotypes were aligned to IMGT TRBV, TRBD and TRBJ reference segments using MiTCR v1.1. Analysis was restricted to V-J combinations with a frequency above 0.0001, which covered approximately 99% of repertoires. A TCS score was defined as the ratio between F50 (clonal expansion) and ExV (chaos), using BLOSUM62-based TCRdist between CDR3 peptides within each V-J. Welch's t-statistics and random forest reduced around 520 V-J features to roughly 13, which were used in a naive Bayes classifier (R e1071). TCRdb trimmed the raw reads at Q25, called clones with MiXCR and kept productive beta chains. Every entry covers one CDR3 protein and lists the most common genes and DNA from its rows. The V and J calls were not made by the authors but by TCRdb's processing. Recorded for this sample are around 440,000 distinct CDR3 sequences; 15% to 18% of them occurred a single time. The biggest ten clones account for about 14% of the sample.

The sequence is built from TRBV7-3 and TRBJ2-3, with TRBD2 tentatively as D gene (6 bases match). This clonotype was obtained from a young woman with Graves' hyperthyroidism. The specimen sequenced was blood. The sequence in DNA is TGTGCCAGCAGCAAATTCAGGACTACTCCTTCAGATACGCAGTATTTT. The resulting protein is CASSKFRTTPSDTQYF.